The 19 T cell receptor beta chains in this list originate from one sample, sequenced in a study of T cells after somatic rescue of genetic block. Sequenced by immunoSEQ multiplex PCR; TCRdb stores in-frame clones only, minus some. In the table there are 12,000 to 15,000 clones, around 70% of which are singletons. The sequenced sample was peripheral blood mononuclear cells (PBMCs). Receptors originate from a boy younger than 18.

This chain joins TRBV5-1 and TRBJ1-2; possibly TRBD1 for D (6 bases). Germline lookup yields CDR1 SGHRS and CDR2 YFSETQ. The CDR3 runs 17 residues. V was trimmed by 2 bases and J by 4 bases, leaving 21 bases between them. Here the CDR3 DNA reads TGCGCCAGCAGCTTCTCCCCGCAGGGAGGGGGGGTCTATGGCTACACCTTC. Translating it yields CASSFSPQGGGVYGYTF.

The rearrangement links TRBV18 to TRBJ1-2; TRBD1 aligns across 10 bases. Germline assignment: CDR1 KGHSH and CDR2 LQKENI. Losses at the gene ends were 2 bases for V and 4 bases for J; bases not matched to a gene: 4. This CDR3 is built from 15 residues. The CDR3 loop reads CASSPIRTGGYGYTF. CDR3 nucleotides: TGTGCCAGCTCACCAATTAGGACAGGGGGCTATGGCTACACCTTC. Variable domain in full (rest from reference TRBV18 and TRBJ1-2): NAGVMQNPRHLVRRRGQEARLRCSPMKGHSHVYWYRQLPEEGLKFMVYLQKENIIDESGMPKERFSAEFPKEGPSILRIQQVVRGDSAAYFCASSPIRTGGYGYTFGSGTRLTVV.

The V and J genes are TRBV18 and TRBJ1-2, with TRBD1 matching 9 bases. This CDR3 region has 14 residues. CDR1 and CDR2 from the germline V gene are KGHSH and LQKENI. V trimming: 4 bases; J trimming: 6 bases; junction bases outside the gene matches: 6. The CDR3 bases are TGTGCCAGCTCACTCACAGGGGGCGCAGATGGCTACACCTTC. This sequence encodes CASSLTGGADGYTF.

The gene calls are TRBV5-5 and TRBJ1-3; D unclear. Germline CDR1 and CDR2: SGHKS and YYEKEE (reference sequence). With 0 bases removed from V and 4 bases from J, the gap between germline ends came to 14 bases. There are 16 residues in the CDR3. The CDR3 DNA follows: TGTGCCAGCAGCTTGGTAAGAGGAACAGAAGGAAACACCATATATTTT. Encoded protein: CASSLVRGTEGNTIYF.

This clone occurred once. The V gene is TRBV10-3, the J gene TRBJ1-3, with a tentative D call TRBD1 (5 bases). The CDR3 has 16 amino acids. Looked up from germline, CDR1 is ENHRY and CDR2 is SYGVKD. The V end was cut by 2 bases, the J end by 3 bases, with 14 bases between. The CDR3 region has the DNA TGTGCCATCAGTGAGCCGATTAGGGGATTTGGAAACACCATATATTTT. It is translated as CAISEPIRGFGNTIYF.

In its sample, this clone ranks as large. The chain employs TRBV9 and TRBJ2-1, with 8 nucleotides matching TRBD2. The CDR3 contains 17 residues. With V trimmed by 3 bases and J by 0 bases, 8 bases remained unmatched. From germline, CDR1 is SGDLS and CDR2 YYNGEE. This CDR3 reads CASSASAGGLSYNEQFF. In DNA form, the CDR3 reads TGTGCCAGCAGCGCGTCGGCGGGGGGCCTCTCCTACAATGAGCAGTTCTTC.

This chain connects TRBV7-9 to TRBJ1-2, with TRBD1 as a possible D gene (5 bases). The CDR3 extends over 12 amino acids. Trimming shortened V by 8 bases and J by 8 bases, and 15 bases separated the two germline ends. CDR1 is SEHNR and CDR2 is FQNEAQ in the germline V gene (reference sequence). The CDR3 nucleotides read TGTGCCAGCTATGCAGGGAACGAGGGCTACACCTTC. Translated, it gives CASYAGNEGYTF. Complete variable domain (other parts from reference TRBV7-9 and TRBJ1-2): DTGVSQNPRHKITKRGQNVTFRCDPISEHNRLYWYRQTLGQGPEFLTYFQNEAQLEKSRLLSDRFSAERPKGSFSTLEIQRTEQGDSAMYLCASYAGNEGYTFGSGTRLTVV.

The V call is TRBV11-3, the J call TRBJ2-5; TRBD1 is a possible D gene (5 bases). CDR1 and CDR2 (germline): SGHNT, YENEEA. This CDR3 is 13 amino acids long. Trimming took 5 bases from V and 1 from J, leaving 8 bases between them. CDR3: CASSRQGQETQYF. The CDR3 DNA is TGTGCCAGCAGCCGCCAGGGCCAAGAGACCCAGTACTTC. Full variable domain (remainder filled in from reference TRBV11-3 and TRBJ2-5): EAGVVQSPRYKIIEKKQPVAFWCNPISGHNTLYWYLQNLGQGPELLIRYENEEAVDDSQLPKDRFSAERLKGVDSTLKIQPAELGDSAVYLCASSRQGQETQYFGPGTRLLVL.

Turning to this clone: A read error may produce the germline difference seen at one junction end. J is TRBJ2-7 and V is TRBV7-9; perhaps TRBD2 as D (5 bases). Germline values: CDR1 SEHNR, CDR2 FQNEAQ (reference sequence). This CDR3 is built from 15 residues. The CDR3 loop is CASNLGPAGEDEQYF. The CDR3 DNA follows: TGTGCCAGCAACTTAGGGCCTGCGGGTGAGGACGAGCAGTACTTC.

The V call is TRBV6-1, the J call TRBJ1-5, with a weak D call TRBD1 (5 bases). This CDR3 region has 15 residues. Trimming removed 8 bases from V and 5 bases from J, with 19 bases in between. CDR1 is MNHNS and CDR2 is SASEGT in the germline V gene. In nucleotides, the CDR3 is TGTGCCAGCGAGACCAGAGGGCAGGGTTATCAGCCCCAGCATTTT. It yields the protein CASETRGQGYQPQHF.

Here the CDR3 reads CASSPLAGVHAEFF. The CDR3 coding sequence is TGTGCCAGCAGCCCACTAGCGGGAGTTCATGCGGAGTTCTTC. The chain has TRBV7-9 and TRBJ2-1; 11 bases fit TRBD2. This CDR3 region has 14 residues. After removal of 5 bases from V and 14 bases from J, the junction contained 11 bases not matched to a gene. Germline V gene sequence: CDR1 SEHNR, CDR2 FQNEAQ (reference sequence).

The chain links TRBV7-2 to TRBJ1-5; D not certain. Germline-derived CDR1 and CDR2 are SGHTA and FQGNSA. With 6 bases removed from V and 4 bases from J, the gap between germline ends came to 10 bases. The CDR3 has 13 residues. CDR3 nucleotides: TGTGCCAGCAGTCCCCGCAGGAATCAGCCCCAGCATTTT. Translating gives CASSPRRNQPQHF.

The rearrangement joins TRBV27 to TRBJ2-5, with 10 nucleotides matching TRBD2. Near its end, the DNA agrees better with TRBJ2-7, so the J call may be wrong. The germline gives CDR1 MNHEY, CDR2 SMNVEV (reference sequence). The CDR3 has 15 residues. The CDR3 coding sequence is TGTGCCAGCAGCTCTCTTGGAGCGGGAGGGCGCGAGCAGTACTTC. It yields the protein CASSSLGAGGREQYF.

CDR3 in DNA: TGTGCCAGTAGTCCGGACACTCCCCCCTACGAGCAGTACTTC. It encodes CASSPDTPPYEQYF. The V call is TRBV19, the J call TRBJ2-7; the D gene is possibly TRBD1 (5 bases). CDR3 length: 14 residues. The germline V gene has CDR1 LNHDA and CDR2 SQIVND (reference sequence). Between the trimmed V and J ends, which lost 5 bases and 2 bases, there was a span of 13 bases. Full variable domain (remainder filled in from reference TRBV19 and TRBJ2-7): DGGITQSPKYLFRKEGQNVTLSCEQNLNHDAMYWYRQDPGQGLRLIYYSQIVNDFQKGDIAEGYSVSREKKESFPLTVTSAQKNPTAFYLCASSPDTPPYEQYFGPGTRLTVT.

The V and J genes are TRBV6-6 and TRBJ1-4; D is uncertain. The germline V gene has CDR1 MNHNY and CDR2 SVGAGI (reference sequence). Between the trimmed V and J ends, which lost 6 bases and 8 bases, there was a span of 10 bases. The CDR3 is 12 amino acids. The CDR3 coding sequence is TGTGCCAGCAGCCTAGCTACAGAAAAACTGTTTTTT. It yields the protein CASSLATEKLFF.

The chain employs TRBV6-5 and TRBJ1-3; D might be TRBD1 (5 bases). There are 16 residues in the CDR3. V was trimmed by 2 bases and J by 0 bases, leaving 11 bases between them. Looked up from germline, CDR1 is MNHEY and CDR2 is SVGAGI. The CDR3 bases are TGTGCCAGCAGTTACAGCTACAGGTTCTCTGGAAACACCATATATTTT. Amino acid sequence: CASSYSYRFSGNTIYF.

The J gene is TRBJ2-5, the V gene TRBV7-8; no firm D call. The last part of the DNA fits TRBJ2-7 better; the J call may be wrong. CDR1 SGHVS and CDR2 FQNEAQ come from the germline V gene. This CDR3 has 15 residues. In DNA, the CDR3 is TGTGCCAGCAGCTTAGCGCCCAGTTTAGCCTACGAGCAGTACTTC. Its protein is CASSLAPSLAYEQYF.

This clone is deemed medium-sized (0.01 to 0.1%). V gene TRBV7-9 combines with J gene TRBJ1-3; D not resolved. This CDR3 region has 16 residues. Germline CDR1 and CDR2: SEHNR and FQNEAQ (reference sequence). Trimming took 3 bases from V and 0 from J, leaving 12 bases between them. The CDR3 DNA reads TGTGCCAGCAGCTTGTGGCCCTCTAGCTCTGGAAACACCATATATTTT. Translated: CASSLWPSSSGNTIYF.

This clone was seen a handful of times. This chain uses TRBV5-1 with TRBJ2-5, with D unresolved. Deletions cut 1 base from V and 5 bases from J, with 12 bases between. The CDR3 runs to 14 residues. Germline CDR1 SGHRS, CDR2 YFSETQ. As DNA, the CDR3 is TGCGCCAGCAGCTTGAACAGAGCCTCCGAGACCCAGTACTTC. Translating it yields CASSLNRASETQYF.